This T cell receptor (beta chain) was recorded in a study of cytomegalovirus exposure and HLA in healthy donors. About the research overall: Prior work identified under 130 million unique TCR beta sequences in 150 million to 200 million T cells. General study findings and limits: In vitro checks showed that a few CMV-associated chains really do target CMV antigens.

Comments on this clone: No antigen is known for it.

The germline V gene encodes CDR1 SGHTA and CDR2 FQGNSA. The V end lost 1 base, the J end lost 5 bases, and 8 bases lay between the germline ends. This CDR3 spans 13 amino acids. Primers: 60 Vbeta forward and 13 Jbeta reverse. Clones were read by immunoSEQ multiplex PCR, and TCRdb kept only the in-frame ones, dropping some. The sample table sets out 60,000 to 70,000 clones. This TCR derives from a boy younger than 18 in good health and CMV-seronegative. J is TRBJ1-2 and V is TRBV7-2, with D possibly matching TRBD1 (5 bases). The sequencing sample was made of PBMCs. CDR3 region: CASSLGAGYGYTF. The CDR3 DNA reads TGTGCCAGCAGCTTAGGGGCAGGGTATGGCTACACCTTC.